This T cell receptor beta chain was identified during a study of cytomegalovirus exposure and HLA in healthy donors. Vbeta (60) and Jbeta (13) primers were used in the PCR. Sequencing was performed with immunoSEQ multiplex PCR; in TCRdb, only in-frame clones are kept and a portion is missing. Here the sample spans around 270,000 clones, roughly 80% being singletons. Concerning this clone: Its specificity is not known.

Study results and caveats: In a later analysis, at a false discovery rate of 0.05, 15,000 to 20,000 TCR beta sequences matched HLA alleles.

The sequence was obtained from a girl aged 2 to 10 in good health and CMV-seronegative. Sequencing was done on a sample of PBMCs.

This CDR3 is CASSLSREGYGYTF. For the CDR3, the DNA is TGTGCCAGCAGCTTGAGCAGGGAGGGCTATGGCTACACCTTC. The V call is TRBV7-9, the J call TRBJ1-2; maybe TRBD1 (5 bases). Germline V gene lookup returns CDR1 SEHNR and CDR2 FQNEAQ (reference sequence). V lost 3 bases and J lost 4, with 12 bases in between. The CDR3 is 14 residues long.